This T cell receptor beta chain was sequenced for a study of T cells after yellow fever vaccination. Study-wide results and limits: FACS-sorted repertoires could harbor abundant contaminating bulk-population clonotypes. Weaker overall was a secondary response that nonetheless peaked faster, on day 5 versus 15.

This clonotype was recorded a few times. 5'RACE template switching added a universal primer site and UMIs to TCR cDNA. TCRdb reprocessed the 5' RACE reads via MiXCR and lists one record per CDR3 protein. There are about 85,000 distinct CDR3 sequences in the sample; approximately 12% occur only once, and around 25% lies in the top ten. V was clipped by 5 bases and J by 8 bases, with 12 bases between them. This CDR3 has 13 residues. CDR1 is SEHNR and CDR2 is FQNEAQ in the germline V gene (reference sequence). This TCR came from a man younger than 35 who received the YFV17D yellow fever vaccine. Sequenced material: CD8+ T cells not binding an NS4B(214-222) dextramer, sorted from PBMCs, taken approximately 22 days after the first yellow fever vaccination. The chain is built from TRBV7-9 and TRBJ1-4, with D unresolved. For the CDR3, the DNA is TGTGCCAGCAGCCCCCCCCTCGGGGAAAAACTGTTTTTT. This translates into CASSPPLGEKLFF.